The entry below describes one T cell receptor beta chain. Its antigen is not known. It may be a read error: a sequence one base away is much more abundant. The CDR3 contains 16 residues. V lost 8 bases to trimming and J lost 2 bases; unmatched junction nucleotides: 12. Germline V CDR1 and CDR2: SGHAT, FQNNGV. These data come from a study of breast tumors, draining lymph nodes, adjacent tissues. Findings and limits, study-wide: Tumor and nontumor repertoires were significantly more similar in luminal-like than in basal-like breast cancer. Tumor T cell lymph node origin was a supported hypothesis, not proven. Tumor TCR diversity was below lymph nodes but above nontumor tissue. Data fit most tumor T cells coming from lymph node, expanding in tumor.

Samples came from axillary lymph nodes draining the breast cancer. TCRdb reprocessed the multiplex PCR reads via MiXCR and lists one record per CDR3 protein. The sample has under 150,000 distinct CDR3 sequences, about 20% seen once. Sequencing used axillary lymph node tissue. This receptor was obtained from a female donor with breast cancer. Some clones in this sample may be carry-over from other donors' samples. This chain joins TRBV11-2 and TRBJ2-5; 9 bases align to TRBD1. CDR3 amino acids: CASGPRTGDGQETQYF. DNA for the CDR3: TGTGCCAGCGGCCCGAGGACAGGGGATGGTCAAGAGACCCAGTACTTC.